The T cell receptor beta chain under discussion was sequenced for a study of T cell clonality in common variable immunodeficiency. Patients had low serum IgG, IgA and/or IgM and specific antibody deficiency. Both groups were predominantly of Caucasian heritage. Each donor provided 5 to 8 ml of heparinized whole blood. With 2 bases clipped from V and 2 bases from J, the junction kept 3 bases outside the gene matches. This CDR3 is 15 amino acids long. CDR1 SGHAT and CDR2 FQNNGV come from the germline V gene. Regarding this clone: Its target is not known. The read finishes 3 residues shy of the CDR3 end, and the germline J gene is used to complete it.

Method: immunoSEQ multiplex PCR; TCRdb's copy keeps in-frame clones and lacks some. This sample comprises about 42,000 clones, none seen once only. Study-wide findings and caveats: Fewer TCRbeta clones were shared among CVID subjects than controls. Reportedly, TCR beta sequences from common variable immunodeficiency showed fewer deletions and N-nucleotide insertions.

The sample consisted of peripheral blood mononuclear cells. The receptor was isolated from a human donor with common variable immunodeficiency. V gene TRBV11-2 combines with J gene TRBJ2-7; 10 positions agree with TRBD1. Partial CDR3 DNA: TGTGCCAGCAGCTTACCCGGGACAGGGGCCTACGAG. This translates into CASSLPGTGAYE. The complete CDR3 protein is CASSLPGTGAYEQYF.